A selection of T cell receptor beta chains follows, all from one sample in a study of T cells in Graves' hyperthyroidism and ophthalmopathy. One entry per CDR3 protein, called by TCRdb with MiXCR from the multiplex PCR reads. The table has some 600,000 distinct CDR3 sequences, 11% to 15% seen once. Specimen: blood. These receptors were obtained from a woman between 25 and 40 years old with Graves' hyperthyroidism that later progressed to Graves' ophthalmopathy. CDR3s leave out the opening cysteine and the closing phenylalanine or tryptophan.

ASSTLGTREETQY | TRBJ2-5 | TRBV11-2 | 13
SARDGTGELF | TRBJ2-2 | TRBV20-1 | 10
AWSRSGRYQPQH | TRBJ1-5 | TRBV30 | 12
ASTLGLAGRYEQY | TRBJ2-7 | TRBV27 | 13
ASGYHNSPLH | TRBJ1-6 | TRBV14 | 10
ASSPTKQGRAF | TRBJ1-1 | TRBV18 | 11
ATSSAGADTQY | TRBJ2-3 | TRBV24-1 | 11
ASSFTTPPGDNEQF | TRBJ2-1 | TRBV27 | 14
ASSLAGPGFSSPLH | TRBJ1-6 | TRBV7-2 | 14
SGEGLAGVSYNEQY | NA | TRBV29-1 | 14
SARDYQVDTGELF | TRBJ2-2 | TRBV20-1 | 13
ASSHGPADTQY | TRBJ2-3 | TRBV4-2 | 11
ASSSWGGNYGYT | TRBJ1-2 | TRBV12-3/TRBV12-4 | 12
ASSLMAREPYEQY | TRBJ2-7 | TRBV7-3 | 13
ASSSVPGELF | TRBJ2-2 | TRBV6-1 | 10
ASSARGGPEQY | TRBJ2-7 | TRBV9 | 11
ASSPRGTYEAF | TRBJ1-1 | TRBV19 | 11
ASSLRAGGHGYT | TRBJ1-2 | TRBV12-3/TRBV12-4 | 12
ATLSSGAYEQY | TRBJ2-7 | TRBV11-2 | 11
ASSGEPGGTDTQY | TRBJ2-3 | TRBV6-4 | 13
ASTLRGDEQF | TRBJ2-1 | TRBV3-1 | 10
ASSQETQLNQPQH | TRBJ1-5 | TRBV4-1 | 13
ASRTGGGRYEQY | TRBJ2-7 | TRBV2 | 12
ASSYRGANYGYT | TRBJ1-2 | TRBV6-6 | 12
ASSSNAGEQF | TRBJ2-1 | TRBV12-3/TRBV12-4 | 10
SARFSSGTHNEQF | TRBJ2-1 | TRBV20-1 | 13
AWSGIRGLGGETQY | TRBJ2-5 | TRBV30 | 14
ASSLSDRVGGYT | TRBJ1-2 | TRBV6-1 | 12
ATSDLPIEGTDTQY | TRBJ2-3 | TRBV24-1 | 14
ASSVTTDHPSNEQF | TRBJ2-1 | TRBV7-6 | 14
ASSPQVEYTEAF | TRBJ1-1 | TRBV7-9 | 12
ASSSHPGTDNYGYT | TRBJ1-2 | TRBV12-3/TRBV12-4 | 14
ASSSGGTGNQPQH | TRBJ1-5 | TRBV9 | 13
ASSEYTGKAF | TRBJ1-1 | TRBV7-9 | 10
ASSVGSGTAANYGYT | TRBJ1-2 | TRBV9 | 15
ASSLELAPGDTQY | TRBJ2-3 | TRBV11-3 | 13
ASSPDFPRWQY | TRBJ2-3 | TRBV6-2/TRBV6-3 | 11
ASSFSRQETQY | TRBJ2-5 | TRBV28 | 11
ASSNIQGSNQPQH | TRBJ1-5 | TRBV7-9 | 13
ALGGKVEQY | TRBJ2-7 | TRBV28 | 9
ASSERGFYVLHEQF | TRBJ2-1 | TRBV6-1 | 14
ASSQVRGLNEQY | TRBJ2-7 | TRBV4-1 | 12
ASREGGGGYEQY | TRBJ2-7 | TRBV25-1 | 12
ASSPYRDEQNTEAF | TRBJ1-1 | TRBV7-6 | 14
ASSLVPRGRGPRYEQY | TRBJ2-7 | TRBV7-8 | 16
ASSQLPQGTPSEAF | TRBJ1-1 | TRBV5-1 | 14
ASSEAVIAYEQY | TRBJ2-7 | TRBV2 | 12
SVGSNQPQH | TRBJ1-5 | TRBV20-1 | 9
ASSPTPTGGDSAF | TRBJ1-1 | TRBV18 | 13
SAPTGANTGELF | TRBJ2-2 | TRBV20-1 | 12
AISKEMNTEAF | TRBJ1-1 | TRBV10-3 | 11